Listed here is a single T cell receptor (beta chain). The antigen remains unidentified. Trimming cost V 2 bases and J 6 bases; bases outside gene matches: 16. Germline CDR1 is SGDLS and CDR2 is YYNGEE. The CDR3 totals 18 residues. The record originates from a study of cytomegalovirus exposure and HLA in healthy donors. Primers included in the PCR were 60 Vbeta and 13 Jbeta primers. The repertoire was sequenced with immunoSEQ multiplex PCR; TCRdb's copy has only in-frame clones and lacks some. The table has approximately 180,000 clones, roughly 85% seen once. Study observations and caveats: In a later analysis, HLA-associated beta chains showed higher expansion and lower generation probabilities than comparable chains. Among TCR beta chains, those listed as cytomegalovirus-associated numbered over 150. A later analysis found common viral pathogens apparently linked to several of the most significant clusters.

The sequence came from a man aged 35-49 years in good health and CMV-seropositive. This chain links TRBV9 with TRBJ2-1; 8 bases fit TRBD2. What was sequenced was PBMCs. This chain's CDR3 is CASSVGGMAGGISNEQFF. In DNA form, the CDR3 reads TGTGCCAGCAGCGTTGGTGGAATGGCGGGAGGTATATCCAATGAGCAGTTCTTC.